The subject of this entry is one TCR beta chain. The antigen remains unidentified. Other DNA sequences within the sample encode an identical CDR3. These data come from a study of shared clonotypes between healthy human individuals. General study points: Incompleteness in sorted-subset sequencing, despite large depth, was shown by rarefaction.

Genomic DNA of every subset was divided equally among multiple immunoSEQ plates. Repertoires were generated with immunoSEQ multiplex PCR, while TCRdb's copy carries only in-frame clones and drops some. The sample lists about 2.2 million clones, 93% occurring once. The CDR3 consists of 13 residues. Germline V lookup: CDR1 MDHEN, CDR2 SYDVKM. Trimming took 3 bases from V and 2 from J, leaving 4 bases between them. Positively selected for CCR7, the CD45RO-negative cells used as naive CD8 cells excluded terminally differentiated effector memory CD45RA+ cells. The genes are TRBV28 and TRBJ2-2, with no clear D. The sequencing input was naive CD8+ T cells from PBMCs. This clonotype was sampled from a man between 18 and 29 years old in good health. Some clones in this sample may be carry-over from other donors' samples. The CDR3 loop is CASSFRNTGELFF. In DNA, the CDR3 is TGTGCCAGCAGTTTTCGAAACACCGGGGAGCTGTTTTTT.